The clone carrying this T cell receptor beta chain was seen at least ten times. Its antigen remains unknown. These data originate in a study of regulatory T cells in long-lasting Graves disease. General observations from the study: Sampling was limited to peripheral blood rather than thyroid tissue. Persistent disease favored TRBV28, TRBJ1-2 and TRBJ2-5. Persistent patients had a count of shared public clonotypes (over 2,500) that exceeded that of new patients (about 970).

CDR1 and CDR2 (germline): SGHRS, YFSETQ. The CDR3 has 14 amino acids. V dropped 1 base and J dropped 8 bases, with 10 bases sitting between them. The TCR beta library used iRepertoire HTBI primers with Arm-PCR amplification of CDR3. In the original workflow: The identification of 62 TRBV and some 14 TRBJ segments was made across samples. TCRdb redid the calling of the multiplex PCR reads with MiXCR, one entry per CDR3 protein. The V and J calls reflect TCRdb's pipeline rather than the authors' work. The data contain 300,000 to 400,000 distinct CDR3 sequences, 18% of them singletons. Sample time point: newly diagnosed GD, antithyroid drugs for less than 3 months. PBMC RNA was the source of the TCR library.

The receptor was isolated from a female donor with Graves disease. Here the sequenced sample was peripheral blood mononuclear cells (PBMCs), taken at new diagnosis, from a patient treated with antithyroid drugs. This chain uses TRBV5-1 with TRBJ1-6; D unresolved. CDR3 amino acids: CASSLTERDSPLHF. CDR3 bases: TGCGCCAGCAGCTTGACAGAGAGGGATTCACCCCTCCACTTT.